A single sample gave rise to the 27 T cell receptor beta chains below, sequenced in a study of CD8+ T cells in alopecia areata. RNA was isolated and reverse transcribed to cDNA, the sequencing template. Profiled with immunoSEQ multiplex PCR; TCRdb holds only in-frame clones, not every one. Here the sample spans around 300,000 clones, 50% to 75% being singletons. Treatment described: oral pan-JAK inhibitor, 5-10 mg twice daily. The sample was CD4+ T cells sorted from blood, taken around week 54, from a patient treated with tofacitinib. These receptors came from a human donor with alopecia areata.

The chain couples TRBV5-4 to TRBJ2-5; D gene unclear. Per germline, CDR1 SGHNT and CDR2 YYREEE (reference sequence). The CDR3 covers 14 residues. V gave up 5 bases and J gave up 4 bases, with 15 bases separating them. The CDR3 bases are TGTGCCAGCAGTAATCCGGCCACCCCAGAGACCCAGTACTTC. This sequence encodes CASSNPATPETQYF.

This clone turned up a few times. The V call is TRBV7-2, the J call TRBJ1-2; unclear D gene. Germline values: CDR1 SGHTA, CDR2 FQGNSA. V shed 5 bases and J shed 4 bases, with 17 bases lying between them. There are 15 residues in the CDR3. The CDR3: CASSQRSGDTYGYTF. CDR3 nucleotide sequence: TGTGCCAGCAGCCAGCGGTCCGGGGATACCTATGGCTACACCTTC. The full variable domain, completed using reference TRBV7-2 and TRBJ1-2, is GAGVSQSPSNKVTEKGKDVELRCDPISGHTALYWYRQSLGQGLEFLIYFQGNSAPDKSGLPSDRFSAERTGGSVSTLTIQRTQQEDSAVYLCASSQRSGDTYGYTFGSGTRLTVV.

This sequence joins TRBV6-5 and TRBJ2-5, with D perhaps matching TRBD2 (6 bases). Germline V gene lookup returns CDR1 MNHEY and CDR2 SVGAGI. V was cut by 2 bases and J by 2 bases, with 15 bases left in between. The CDR3 runs to 16 residues. CDR3 protein: CASSYKGRRAQETQYF. The CDR3 DNA sequence: TGTGCCAGCAGTTACAAGGGGAGGCGGGCGCAAGAGACCCAGTACTTC.

This clone has only a few counts. The CDR3 loop is CASGSVAGELFF. As DNA, the CDR3 is TGCGCCAGCGGCAGCGTAGCCGGGGAGCTGTTTTTT. The chain couples TRBV5-1 to TRBJ2-2, with D unresolved. This CDR3 is 12 amino acids long. Germline V gene sequence: CDR1 SGHRS, CDR2 YFSETQ. The ends were cut back, 7 bases at V and 6 bases at J, with 10 bases in the middle.

The V gene is TRBV30, the J gene TRBJ1-2; TRBD1 is a possible D gene (6 bases). CDR1 and CDR2 (germline): GTSNPN, SVGIG (reference sequence). The CDR3 length is 13 residues. Trimming took off 5 bases at V and 1 base at J, with 11 bases between the two ends. The CDR3 sequence: CAWSTGLNYGYTF. The CDR3 DNA sequence: TGTGCCTGGTCAACAGGGCTTAACTATGGCTACACCTTC. Drawing the rest from reference TRBV30 and TRBJ1-2, the complete variable domain is SQTIHQWPATLVQPVGSPLSLECTVEGTSNPNLYWYRQAAGRGLQLLFYSVGIGQISSEVPQNLSASRPQDRQFILSSKKLLLSDSGFYLCAWSTGLNYGYTFGSGTRLTVV.

As DNA, the CDR3 is TGCGCCAGCAGCACGCGGACAGGGGGCCTCTCGCCCCTCCACTTT. This encodes CASSTRTGGLSPLHF. This chain uses TRBV5-1 with TRBJ1-6; the match to TRBD1 covers 11 bases. The CDR3 is 15 residues long. Per the germline V gene, CDR1 is SGHRS and CDR2 is YFSETQ. V lost 4 bases to trimming and J lost 13 bases; unmatched junction nucleotides: 10. Together with reference TRBV5-1 and TRBJ1-6, the CDR3 gives the full variable domain: KAGVTQTPRYLIKTRGQQVTLSCSPISGHRSVSWYQQTPGQGLQFLFEYFSETQRNKGNFPGRFSGRQFSNSRSEMNVSTLELGDSALYLCASSTRTGGLSPLHFGNGTRLTVT.

The rearrangement uses TRBV5-4 and TRBJ2-5; 11 nucleotides line up with TRBD2. Germline CDR1 and CDR2: SGHNT and YYREEE (reference sequence). The CDR3 is 15 residues long. V trimming: 1 base; J trimming: 4 bases; junction bases outside the gene matches: 3. CDR3 DNA sequence: TGTGCCAGCAGCTTGACTAGCGGGGGACCAGAGACCCAGTACTTC. Protein sequence: CASSLTSGGPETQYF.

This chain links TRBV29-1 with TRBJ2-7; weak D call: TRBD2 (6 bases). CDR3 length: 12 amino acids. Germline assignment: CDR1 SQVTM and CDR2 ANQGSEA. Trimming cost V 1 base and J 7 bases, with 11 bases left between them. CDR3 DNA sequence: TGCAGCGTTGAAGGGGACTTAGATGAGCAGTACTTC. Its protein product is CSVEGDLDEQYF.

This clone came up a few times. At the DNA level, this CDR3 is encoded by other sequences in the same sample as well. This chain joins TRBV30 and TRBJ1-1; D not resolved. CDR1 is GTSNPN, CDR2 SVGIG, per germline (reference sequence). The CDR3 extends over 13 amino acids. The germline V and J ends were trimmed by 0 bases and 4 bases, with 9 bases remaining between them. The DNA for the CDR3 is TGTGCCTGGAGTGTACGCAGGTCCACTGAAGCTTTCTTT. Protein: CAWSVRRSTEAFF.

J is TRBJ2-1 and V is TRBV14, with 10 bases that match TRBD2. J lost 0 bases, V lost 4 bases, and 9 bases had no gene match. Germline CDR1 and CDR2: SGHDN and FVKESK. The CDR3 loop spans 18 amino acids. The chain's CDR3 is CASSPRTSGPSSYNEQFF. Here the CDR3 DNA reads TGTGCCAGCAGCCCGAGGACTAGCGGTCCGAGCTCCTACAATGAGCAGTTCTTC.

The chain employs TRBV30 and TRBJ2-1; D not resolved. V was shortened by 0 bases and J by 0 bases, with 9 bases between the two germline ends. The germline V gene has CDR1 GTSNPN and CDR2 SVGIG (reference sequence). The CDR3 is made up of 15 amino acids. CDR3 sequence reads: CAWSVRTPSYNEQFF. The CDR3 nucleotides read TGTGCCTGGAGTGTACGGACCCCCTCCTACAATGAGCAGTTCTTC.

This clone was counted only a few times. The V and J genes are TRBV7-9 and TRBJ2-1; 8 bases agree with TRBD2. V lost 5 bases to trimming and J lost 5 bases; unmatched junction nucleotides: 17. There are 18 residues in the CDR3. CDR1 SEHNR and CDR2 FQNEAQ come from the germline V gene (reference sequence). The CDR3 nucleotides are TGTGCCAGCAGCCCCAGGGAGTTTTTCGCCGGGGGGGACAATGAGCAGTTCTTC. Its protein product is CASSPREFFAGGDNEQFF.

This chain joins TRBV30 and TRBJ2-7; D might be TRBD1 (6 bases). Between the trimmed V and J ends, which lost 5 bases and 6 bases, there was a span of 20 bases. This CDR3 has 14 amino acids. Germline CDR1 GTSNPN, CDR2 SVGIG (reference sequence). The CDR3 protein is CAWGGTLQGTEQYF. The CDR3 nucleotides read TGTGCCTGGGGTGGGACCTTACAGGGCACCGAGCAGTACTTC.

There are a few counts of this clone. The chain recombines TRBV2 with TRBJ2-7; 8 bases match TRBD2. Germline lookup yields CDR1 SNHLY and CDR2 FYNNEI. Trimming removed 2 bases from V and 12 bases from J; junction bases left unmatched: 18. This CDR3 has 16 residues. CDR3 in amino acids: CASSETNLAGGGAAYF. The DNA of the CDR3 is TGTGCCAGCAGTGAAACGAATCTAGCGGGCGGAGGGGCAGCGTACTTC.

This rearrangement joins TRBV30 to TRBJ1-4; D gene unclear. The germline V and J ends were trimmed by 0 bases and 4 bases, with 6 bases remaining between them. Germline V gene sequence: CDR1 GTSNPN, CDR2 SVGIG (reference sequence). CDR3 length: 13 amino acids. CDR3 nucleotides: TGTGCCTGGAGTGTAATCCTTAATGAAAAACTGTTTTTT. This sequence encodes CAWSVILNEKLFF.

V and J are TRBV5-6 and TRBJ2-6; D is unclear. The CDR3 is 14 amino acids. Germline V CDR1 and CDR2: SGHDT, YYEEEE. Trimming pared 4 bases from V and 0 bases from J, leaving 5 bases between. CDR3 region: CASSRSSGANVLTF. CDR3 coding DNA: TGTGCCAGCAGCAGGAGCTCTGGGGCCAACGTCCTGACTTTC.

The chain links TRBV2 to TRBJ2-2; no definite D call. The germline V gene has CDR1 SNHLY and CDR2 FYNNEI. Trimming cost V 4 bases and J 4 bases, with 7 bases left between them. This CDR3 has 13 residues. The CDR3: CASSVYATGELFF. CDR3 nucleotide sequence: TGTGCCAGCAGTGTATACGCCACCGGGGAGCTGTTTTTT.

This chain connects TRBV29-1 to TRBJ2-3; D is unresolved. The CDR3 length is 14 residues. Between the trimmed V and J ends, which lost 7 bases and 0 bases, there was a span of 14 bases. Germline loops: CDR1 SQVTM, CDR2 ANQGSEA. CDR3 in DNA: TGCAGCGCCGTAAGTTTGCGGAGCACAGATACGCAGTATTTT. Translated: CSAVSLRSTDTQYF.

This CDR3 is CAWSLLRGYTF. Here the CDR3 DNA reads TGTGCCTGGAGTCTTCTTCGGGGCTACACCTTC. The chain joins TRBV30 to TRBJ1-2; no clear D gene. Germline CDR1 is GTSNPN and CDR2 is SVGIG (reference sequence). V was clipped by 2 bases and J by 8 bases, with 9 bases between them. The CDR3 has 11 amino acids.

The rearrangement uses TRBV4-2 and TRBJ2-1; the match to TRBD1 covers 9 bases. CDR1 is LGHNA and CDR2 is YNFKEQ in the germline V gene. Trimming cost V 1 base and J 3 bases; bases outside gene matches: 4. CDR3 length: 16 residues. The chain's CDR3 is CASSQAPTGGYNEQFF. The CDR3 DNA reads TGTGCCAGCAGCCAAGCTCCGACAGGGGGCTACAATGAGCAGTTCTTC.

The genes are TRBV7-2 and TRBJ1-5; the D gene is possibly TRBD1 (6 bases). Germline CDR1 reads SGHTA; CDR2 reads FQGNSA. The CDR3 loop spans 17 amino acids. V dropped 2 bases and J dropped 4 bases, with 18 bases sitting between them. CDR3 DNA sequence: TGTGCCAGCAGCTTATTTTGGGGGGCCGATCGAAATCAGCCCCAGCATTTT. Its translation is CASSLFWGADRNQPQHF.

The CDR3 region is CSGTLERNTRYF. CDR3 coding DNA: TGCAGCGGGACCCTGGAGCGAAATACCCGGTACTTC. The rearrangement links TRBV29-1 to TRBJ2-7; D uncertain. From germline, CDR1 is SQVTM and CDR2 ANQGSEA. This CDR3 has 12 residues. Trimming removed 7 bases from V and 12 bases from J, with 22 bases in between.

Here the CDR3 reads CASSVLPLNYGYTF. The CDR3 coding sequence is TGTGCCAGCAGTGTCCTTCCCCTTAACTATGGCTACACCTTC. The rearrangement uses TRBV27 and TRBJ1-2; D call uncertain. The CDR3 length is 14 residues. In germline, CDR1 is MNHEY, CDR2 SMNVEV (reference sequence). With 5 bases removed from V and 1 base from J, the gap between germline ends came to 11 bases.

CDR3 residues: CAWKAPNFSGGTANTQYF. The CDR3 DNA sequence: TGTGCCTGGAAGGCCCCTAACTTTAGCGGGGGGACCGCGAATACGCAGTATTTT. This chain uses TRBV30 with TRBJ2-3; 10 bases align to TRBD2. The CDR3 runs to 18 residues. Germline V gene sequence: CDR1 GTSNPN, CDR2 SVGIG (reference sequence). J lost 7 bases, V lost 4 bases, and 20 bases had no gene match. The whole variable domain, filled in from reference TRBV30 and TRBJ2-3, reads SQTIHQWPATLVQPVGSPLSLECTVEGTSNPNLYWYRQAAGRGLQLLFYSVGIGQISSEVPQNLSASRPQDRQFILSSKKLLLSDSGFYLCAWKAPNFSGGTANTQYFGPGTRLTVL.

The CDR3 DNA sequence: TGCGCCAGCAGCCAACAGGGATCAAGCACTGAAGCTTTCTTT. Its protein product is CASSQQGSSTEAFF. This chain uses TRBV5-1 with TRBJ1-1; tentative D call: TRBD1 (6 bases). The CDR3 covers 14 residues. CDR1 is SGHRS and CDR2 is YFSETQ in the germline V gene. Trimming pared 4 bases from V and 4 bases from J, leaving 14 bases between.

This chain connects TRBV15 to TRBJ2-6, with D possibly matching TRBD1 (5 bases). The CDR3 runs to 15 residues. From germline, CDR1 is LNHNV and CDR2 YYDKDF (reference sequence). The V end lost 3 bases, the J end lost 2 bases, and 8 bases lay between the germline ends. CDR3 amino acids: CATSRLQAGANVLTF. The CDR3, as DNA: TGTGCCACCAGCAGGTTACAGGCTGGGGCCAACGTCCTGACTTTC.

A single count supports this clone. J is TRBJ1-1 and V is TRBV25-1; 7 nucleotides align to TRBD1. V lost 5 bases to trimming and J lost 4 bases; unmatched junction nucleotides: 7. Per the germline V gene, CDR1 is MGHDK and CDR2 is SYGVNS. This CDR3 spans 14 amino acids. The CDR3 sequence: CASSTTGRVTEAFF. The CDR3 bases are TGTGCCAGCAGTACGACAGGGAGGGTCACTGAAGCTTTCTTT.